A selection of T cell receptor beta chains follows, all from one sample in a study of CXCR3-negative and CXCR3-positive naive CD8 T cells. TCRdb reprocessed the 5' RACE reads and keeps a single row for each CDR3 protein, giving no DNA. The sample's table shows roughly 90,000 distinct CDR3 sequences. Sequenced sample: naive CXCR3- CD8+ T cells from blood. The source of these receptors is a human donor in good health. Some clones in this sample may be carry-over from other donors' samples. Each CDR3 is given with its conserved first and last residue.

TRBJ1-3 | TRBV5-1 | CASSPIGDSSGNTIYF
TRBJ2-1 | TRBV2 | CAIKYGRYNEQFF
TRBJ1-1 | TRBV29-1 | CSVAGYNTEAFF
TRBJ2-1 | TRBV7-9 | CASSYSGDLYNEQFF
TRBJ2-1 | TRBV29-1 | CSVEDPGQGGPYNEQFF
TRBJ1-5 | TRBV29-1 | CSVEQGSSNQPQHF
TRBJ2-1 | TRBV20-1 | CSARDSSSYNEQFF
TRBJ2-3 | TRBV7-9 | CASSPGLAGGYTDTQYF
TRBJ2-1 | TRBV16 | CASSQSGQGGYNEQFF
TRBJ2-1 | TRBV9 | CASSVITSGSIYEQFF
TRBJ2-3 | TRBV7-9 | CASSLDHTDTQYF
TRBJ2-6 | TRBV11-2 | CASSFESQGGGSGANVLTF
TRBJ2-1 | TRBV4-3 | CASSQDVFGGAWFNEQFF
TRBJ2-5 | TRBV29-1 | CSAITLGTQYF
TRBJ2-7 | TRBV27 | CASSLRLAGAYEQYF
TRBJ2-7 | TRBV5-4 | CASTPVPGQGADEQYF